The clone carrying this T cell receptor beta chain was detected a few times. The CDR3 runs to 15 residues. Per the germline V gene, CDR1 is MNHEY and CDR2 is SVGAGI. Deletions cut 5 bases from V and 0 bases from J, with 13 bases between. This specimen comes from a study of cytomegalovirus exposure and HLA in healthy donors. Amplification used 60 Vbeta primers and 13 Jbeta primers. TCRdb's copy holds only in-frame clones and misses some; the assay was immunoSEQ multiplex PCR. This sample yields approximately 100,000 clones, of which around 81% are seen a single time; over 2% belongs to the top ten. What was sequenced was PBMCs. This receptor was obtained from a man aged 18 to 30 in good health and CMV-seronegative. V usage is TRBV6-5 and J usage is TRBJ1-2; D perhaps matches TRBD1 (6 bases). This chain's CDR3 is CASSRIGGSNYGYTF. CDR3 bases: TGTGCCAGCAGTCGAATTGGGGGCTCTAACTATGGCTACACCTTC.